What follows is one T cell receptor (beta chain) and its context. Study processing details: Estimation of nucleated cell counts was performed using reference gene primer amplification. Clones were sequenced by immunoSEQ multiplex PCR, and TCRdb holds only the in-frame ones, with some missing. V, J and clone size were drawn from that table, and D and trimming were deduced from the DNA. The sample holds 250,000 to 300,000 clones, approximately 91% seen once. The sample originates from a study of blood T cell repertoires in COVID-19. Recruits, aged about 18 to 100 years, lived in around 24 US areas. Researchers sorted participants into cohorts using their self-reported clinical history. This CDR3 comprises 16 residues. Germline V gives CDR1 SGHTA, CDR2 FQGNSA. V dropped 4 bases and J dropped 2; count of bases not matched to a gene: 3.

The clonotype comes from a woman aged 40 to 55 with acute COVID-19. V usage is TRBV7-2 and J usage is TRBJ2-2; 11 nucleotides line up with TRBD2. The sample was PBMCs or T cells enriched from blood (not recorded which). The CDR3 protein is CASSSSGRINTGELFF. The CDR3 nucleotides read TGTGCCAGCAGCTCTAGCGGGAGGATAAACACCGGGGAGCTGTTTTTT.